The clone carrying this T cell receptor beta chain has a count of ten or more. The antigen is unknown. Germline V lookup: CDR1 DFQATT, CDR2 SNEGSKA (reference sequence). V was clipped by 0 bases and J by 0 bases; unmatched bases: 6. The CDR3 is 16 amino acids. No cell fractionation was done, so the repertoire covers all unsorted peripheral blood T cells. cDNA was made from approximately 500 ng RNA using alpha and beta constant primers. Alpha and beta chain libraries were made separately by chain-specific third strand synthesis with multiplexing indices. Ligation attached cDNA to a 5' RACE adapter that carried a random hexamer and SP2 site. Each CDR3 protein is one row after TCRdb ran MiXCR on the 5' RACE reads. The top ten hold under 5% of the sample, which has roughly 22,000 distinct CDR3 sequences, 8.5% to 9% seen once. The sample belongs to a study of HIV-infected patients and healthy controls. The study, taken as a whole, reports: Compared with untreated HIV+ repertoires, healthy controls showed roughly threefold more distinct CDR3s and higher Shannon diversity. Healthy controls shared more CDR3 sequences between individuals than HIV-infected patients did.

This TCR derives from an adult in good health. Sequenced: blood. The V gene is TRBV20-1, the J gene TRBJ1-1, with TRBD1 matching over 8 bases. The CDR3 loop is CSARDPQGALNTEAFF. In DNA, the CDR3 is TGCAGTGCTAGAGATCCCCAGGGGGCGTTGAACACTGAAGCTTTCTTT.